This T cell receptor (beta chain) is drawn from a study of T-cell reconstitution after alpha-beta-depleted transplantation in children. TCRbeta library construction was performed incorporating unique molecular identifiers. A single record per CDR3 protein comes from TCRdb applying MiXCR to the PCR reads. The data show around 800,000 distinct CDR3 sequences, with roughly 15% seen just once and around 4.5% held by the top ten. CDR1 and CDR2 (germline): LGHNA, YNFKEQ. Between the trimmed V and J ends, which lost 4 bases and 3 bases, there was a span of 13 bases. The CDR3 is made up of 14 amino acids. This receptor was obtained from a male patient between 5 and 17 years old who had a stem cell transplant for acute lymphoblastic leukemia, so the T cells may come from the graft donor. This chain uses TRBV4-2 with TRBJ2-7; the D is unclear. Material: PBMCs, mostly from graft donor cells, obtained 360 days after TCRalphabeta/CD19-depleted stem cell transplant. The CDR3 reads CASSPTRDCYEQYF. The CDR3 DNA sequence: TGTGCCAGCAGCCCGACTCGCGACTGCTACGAGCAGTACTTC.